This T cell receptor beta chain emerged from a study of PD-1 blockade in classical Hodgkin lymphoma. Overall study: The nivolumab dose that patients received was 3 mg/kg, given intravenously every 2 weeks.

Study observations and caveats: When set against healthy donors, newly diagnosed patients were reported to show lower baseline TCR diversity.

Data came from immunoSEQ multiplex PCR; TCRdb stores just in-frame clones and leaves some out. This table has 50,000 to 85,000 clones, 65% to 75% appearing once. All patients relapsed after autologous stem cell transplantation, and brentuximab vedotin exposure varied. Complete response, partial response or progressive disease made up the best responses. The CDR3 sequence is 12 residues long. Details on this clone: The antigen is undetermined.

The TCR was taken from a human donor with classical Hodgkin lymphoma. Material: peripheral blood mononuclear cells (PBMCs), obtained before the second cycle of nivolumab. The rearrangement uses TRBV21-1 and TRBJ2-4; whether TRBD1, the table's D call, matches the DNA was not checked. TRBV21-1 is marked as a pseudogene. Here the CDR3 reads CASSKVLYRVSF. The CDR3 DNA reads TGTGCCAGCAGCAAAGTGTTGTACAGGGTAAGCTTC.